This TCR beta chain was captured in a study of T cells in tuberculosis. Thawed, overnight-rested PBMC were stained with GMM-loaded CD1B tetramer, viability dye and anti-CD3, then sorted. CD1B tetramers were loaded with Rhodococcus equi-derived C32 glucose monomycolate. No alpha-beta pairing information exists for these sequences. Profiling relied on immunoSEQ multiplex PCR, and the TCRdb table lists in-frame clones only, not all of them. The sample holds approximately 88,000 clones, about nine tenths seen once. CDR1 MNHEY and CDR2 SVGAGI come from the germline V gene. CDR3 length equals 14 residues. Trimming left V 4 bases short and J 1 base short, with 11 bases between.

The chain employs TRBV6-5 and TRBJ2-7; TRBD1 might be the D (6 bases). The TCR originated in an adult woman with latent tuberculosis. The sequencing sample was made of CD1b-GMM tetramer-negative cells sorted from PBMCs. CDR3 amino acids: CASSSHRVSYEQYF. The CDR3 nucleotides read TGTGCCAGCAGTTCCCACAGGGTATCCTACGAGCAGTACTTC.